There are a few counts of the clone carrying this T cell receptor (beta chain). Its antigen is as yet unknown. Mismatch with germline at one junction end may stem from a read error. The data are from a study of TIL therapy for anti-PD-1-resistant metastatic lung cancer. Study information: Most patients had lung adenocarcinoma.

The CDR3 is 9 residues long. The germline CDR1 and CDR2 sequences are SEHNR and FQNEAQ (reference sequence). The immunoSEQ assay was v3. Here immunoSEQ multiplex PCR was the method, and the copy in TCRdb shows in-frame clones only, minus some. The repertoire holds about 26,000 clones, with about 63% as singletons. Time point here: pre-treatment sample, taken before nivolumab and TIL therapy. Tumor tissue came from excised metastases, mostly pleural nodules or supraclavicular lymph nodes. Adults with stage 4 NSCLC were enrolled in a phase I trial. General observations from the study: TIL cultures after expansion showed higher clonality and lower diversity than baseline tumor (median roughly 6.3% vs 31%). Many TIL product clones were absent from baseline tumor, suggesting clonal contraction.

Sequenced here: tumor tissue, sampled at baseline. This chain links TRBV7-9 with TRBJ1-4; D not certain. This sequence originates from a woman between 30 and 85 years old with non-small cell lung cancer. CDR3 DNA: TGCGGGCCCAGGGAAAAACTGTTTTTT. Encoded protein: CGPREKLFF.